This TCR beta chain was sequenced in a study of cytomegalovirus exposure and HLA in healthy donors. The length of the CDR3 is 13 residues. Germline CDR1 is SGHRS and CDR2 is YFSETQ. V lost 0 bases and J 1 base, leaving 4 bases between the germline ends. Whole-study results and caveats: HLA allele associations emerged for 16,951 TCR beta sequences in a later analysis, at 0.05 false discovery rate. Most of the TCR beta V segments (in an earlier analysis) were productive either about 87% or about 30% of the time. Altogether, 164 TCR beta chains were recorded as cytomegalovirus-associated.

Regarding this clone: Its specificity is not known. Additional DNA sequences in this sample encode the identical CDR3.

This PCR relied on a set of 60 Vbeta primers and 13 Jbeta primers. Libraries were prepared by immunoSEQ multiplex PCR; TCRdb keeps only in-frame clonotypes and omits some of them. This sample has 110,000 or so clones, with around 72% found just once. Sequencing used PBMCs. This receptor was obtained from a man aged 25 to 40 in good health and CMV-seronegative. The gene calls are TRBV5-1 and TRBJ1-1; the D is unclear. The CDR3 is CASSLAGNTEAFF. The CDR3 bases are TGCGCCAGCAGCTTGGCCGGGAACACTGAAGCTTTCTTT.